This T cell receptor beta chain was observed in a study of T cell repertoires in ileal Crohn's disease. As for the study in general: Biopsies of the neoterminal ileum at postoperative colonoscopy form M6 samples.

Regarding time point: neoterminal ileum biopsy at postoperative endoscopy, about 6 months after surgery. CDR1 LNHDA and CDR2 SQIVND come from the germline V gene (reference sequence). Deletions cut 5 bases from V and 6 bases from J, with 16 bases between. The CDR3 spans 14 residues. Data came from immunoSEQ multiplex PCR; TCRdb stores just in-frame clones and leaves some out. The sample comprises about 62,000 clones, about 88% of which are singletons, and about 2.1% rests with the top ten. The sequence came from an adult with Crohn's disease. The specimen was ileal tissue. The chain combines TRBV19 with TRBJ1-1; D may be TRBD1 (6 bases). The CDR3 sequence: CASSVPQGRAEAFF. The CDR3 nucleotides read TGTGCCAGTAGTGTCCCACAGGGTCGCGCTGAAGCTTTCTTT.